The entry below describes one T cell receptor (beta chain). Its antigen is not known. This record belongs to a study of response to subunit inactivated influenza vaccine. One entry per CDR3 protein, called by TCRdb with MiXCR from the RT-PCR reads. Of around 760,000 distinct CDR3 sequences listed, approximately 15% are singletons. Study-wide results and caveats: Researchers suggested that each seasonal influenza vaccination recruits few new T cells.

CDR1 and CDR2 (germline): DFQATT, SNEGSKA (reference sequence). V lost 5 bases and J 8 bases, leaving 15 bases between the germline ends. CDR3 length: 12 amino acids. This chain links TRBV20-1 with TRBJ1-2; D not resolved. The sequenced sample was PBMCs from blood, obtained about 14 days before vaccination. This clonotype originated in a man in his forties or fifties who received an inactivated influenza vaccine. The CDR3 coding sequence is TGCAGTGCTTTATCGAAGGGAGGCGGCTACACCTTC. The encoded protein is CSALSKGGGYTF.